One TCR beta chain is described in this entry. Its antigen is undetermined. Extracted RNA was reverse transcribed, and the resulting cDNA served as sequencing template. Sequenced by immunoSEQ multiplex PCR; TCRdb stores in-frame clones only, minus some. The table lists about 130,000 clones, roughly 53% of them singletons. This record belongs to a study of CD8+ T cells in alopecia areata. Study-wide context: Twice a day, 5 to 10 mg of oral tofacitinib was administered to treated patients. General study results and limits: More clonal than normal scalp was lesional scalp, particularly alopecia totalis/universalis.

Germline lookup yields CDR1 LGHNA and CDR2 YSLEER. V was trimmed by 1 base and J by 2 bases, leaving 11 bases between them. The CDR3 is made up of 15 amino acids. In alopecia areata patients, both lesional scalp punch biopsies and peripheral blood were collected. The chain combines TRBV4-3 with TRBJ2-5; D is perhaps TRBD1 (6 bases). The sequence derives from a human donor with alopecia areata. The sequencing used CD4+ T cells sorted from blood, collected at week 0. CDR3 protein: CASSQGQEAQETQYF. In DNA form, the CDR3 reads TGCGCCAGCAGCCAAGGACAGGAGGCGCAAGAGACCCAGTACTTC.